The entry below describes one T cell receptor (beta chain). V shed 3 bases, J shed 0 bases, and the junction held 5 bases outside the gene matches. The CDR3 has 18 amino acids. Germline CDR1 reads MNHEY; CDR2 reads SMNVEV (reference sequence). This specimen belongs to a study of T cell changes during pregnancy in multiple sclerosis. The method was immunoSEQ multiplex PCR; TCRdb's version includes in-frame clones alone and lacks a portion of them. This repertoire shows tens of thousands of clones, 80% to 95% found once; its top ten account for about 0.64%. The sample was CD4+ T cells from peripheral blood mononuclear cells, taken after pregnancy. The chain is built from TRBV27 and TRBJ2-1, with TRBD2 matching over 13 bases. The sequence was collected from a female donor with multiple sclerosis, enrolled in a pregnancy study. This CDR3 reads CASSLSRLAGGSYNEQFF. In DNA, the CDR3 is TGTGCCAGCAGTTTGTCTAGACTAGCGGGGGGCTCCTACAATGAGCAGTTCTTC.